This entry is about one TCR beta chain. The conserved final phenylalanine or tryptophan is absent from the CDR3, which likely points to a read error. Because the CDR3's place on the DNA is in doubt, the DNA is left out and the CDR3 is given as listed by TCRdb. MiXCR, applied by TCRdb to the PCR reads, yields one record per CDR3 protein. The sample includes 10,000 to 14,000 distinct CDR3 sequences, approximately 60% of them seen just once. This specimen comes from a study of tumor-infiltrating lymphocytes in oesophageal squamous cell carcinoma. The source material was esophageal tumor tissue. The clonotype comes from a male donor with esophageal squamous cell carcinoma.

The CDR3 loop is CASSLTVANGYTFGS. The chain recombines TRBV7-9 with TRBJ2-1; the table gives TRBD1 as D, unverified against the DNA. Germline values: CDR1 SEHNR, CDR2 FQNEAQ (reference sequence). Including both end residues, the CDR3 is 15 amino acids long.